Listed below are T cell receptor beta chains from one sample, sequenced in a study of blood T cell repertoires in COVID-19. Data came from immunoSEQ multiplex PCR; TCRdb stores just in-frame clones and leaves some out. Of about 160,000 clones listed, more than 75% are singletons. Source material: PBMCs or T cells enriched from blood (not recorded which). Every receptor here comes from a woman aged 45-65 years who had recovered from COVID-19. Each CDR3 is given with its conserved first and last residue. Fields, in order: clone size, V gene, D gene, J gene, CDR3 protein, CDR3 DNA. D genes are given only for firm matches. Only some rows state a clone size, as once, few, many or a class for expanded clones.

>NA|TRBV7-2|TRBD2|TRBJ2-7
CASSLSTGGRGYEQYF
TGTGCCAGCAGCCTCTCGACGGGGGGAAGGGGATACGAGCAGTACTTC
>NA|TRBV19|TRBD1|TRBJ2-5
CASSIALGDRDQETQYF
TGTGCCAGTAGTATAGCTTTGGGAGACAGGGACCAAGAGACCCAGTACTTC
>NA|TRBV3-1/TRBV3-2|TRBD2|TRBJ2-2
CASRGLAGQTNTGELFF
TGTGCCAGCAGAGGACTAGCGGGGCAAACGAACACCGGGGAGCTGTTTTTT
>NA|TRBV29-1|NA|TRBJ2-7
CSVGGGLSYEQYF
TGCAGCGTTGGGGGGGGCCTCTCCTACGAGCAGTACTTC
>NA|TRBV6-2/TRBV6-3|NA|TRBJ1-3
CASSYGQVSGNTIYF
TGTGCCAGCAGTTACGGGCAGGTTTCTGGAAACACCATATATTTT
>NA|TRBV9|TRBD1|TRBJ1-6
CASSFRPGTGLNSPLHF
TGTGCCAGCAGCTTCCGTCCCGGGACAGGTCTGAATTCACCCCTCCACTTT
>NA|TRBV28|TRBD1|TRBJ1-1
CASRGQGWTEAFF
TGTGCCAGCAGGGGACAGGGATGGACTGAAGCTTTCTTT
>once|TRBV28|TRBD1|TRBJ1-1
CASKSPGQFEAFF
TGTGCCAGCAAATCCCCGGGACAGTTTGAAGCTTTCTTT
>NA|TRBV5-1|TRBD2|TRBJ2-5
CASSTGGAGDATQYF
TGCGCCAGCAGCACCGGAGGAGCGGGAGACGCGACCCAGTACTTC
>NA|TRBV10-3|NA|TRBJ2-4
CAISNSYIQYF
TGTGCCATCAGTAATAGCTACATTCAGTACTTC
>NA|TRBV9|NA|TRBJ1-1
CASSVVSENTEAFF
TGTGCCAGCAGCGTAGTCTCAGAGAACACTGAAGCTTTCTTT
>NA|TRBV11-3|TRBD1|TRBJ1-5
CASSLGQGSNQPQHF
TGTGCCAGCAGCTTGGGACAGGGGAGCAATCAGCCCCAGCATTTT
>once|TRBV5-1|NA|TRBJ2-7
CASSLDFRTTPPYEQYF
TGCGCCAGCAGCTTGGACTTCCGGACAACCCCGCCATACGAGCAGTACTTC
>NA|TRBV29-1|NA|TRBJ2-3
CSVGQLSTDTQYF
TGCAGCGTGGGACAATTAAGCACAGATACGCAGTATTTT
>NA|TRBV7-9|TRBD1|TRBJ1-1
CASSLDRAPSEAFF
TGTGCCAGCAGCTTGGACAGGGCTCCTTCGGAAGCTTTCTTT
>NA|TRBV29-1|NA|TRBJ2-7
CSVDDSYEQYF
TGCAGCGTAGACGACAGCTACGAGCAGTACTTC
>NA|TRBV18|NA|TRBJ2-7
CASSPTGSGSYEQYF
TGTGCCAGCTCACCCACGGGTTCGGGGAGTTACGAGCAGTACTTC
>NA|TRBV29-1|NA|TRBJ1-2
CSVEGQAGWSYGYTF
TGCAGCGTTGAAGGTCAGGCGGGGTGGAGCTATGGCTACACCTTC
>NA|TRBV19|TRBD1|TRBJ1-5
CASSIGFRGQGANQPQHF
TGTGCCAGTAGTATAGGTTTCAGGGGACAGGGCGCCAATCAGCCCCAGCATTTT
>NA|TRBV6-2/TRBV6-3|TRBD2|TRBJ2-1
CASSYWGRGGDEQFF
TGTGCCAGCAGTTATTGGGGCCGGGGGGGAGATGAGCAGTTCTTC
>NA|TRBV4-2|TRBD2|TRBJ2-7
CASSQDASGATYEQYF
TGTGCCAGCAGCCAAGATGCTAGCGGGGCAACCTACGAGCAGTACTTC
>NA|TRBV7-9|TRBD1|TRBJ1-2
CASSSDREAYGYTF
TGTGCCAGCAGCTCCGACAGGGAAGCCTATGGCTACACCTTC
>NA|TRBV6-6|TRBD2|TRBJ2-1
CASSPRTSGIYYNEQFF
TGTGCCAGCAGTCCAAGGACTAGCGGGATCTACTACAATGAGCAGTTCTTC
>NA|TRBV7-8|TRBD1|TRBJ2-3
CASSLAVGGGNTDTQYF
TGTGCCAGCAGCTTAGCGGTAGGGGGCGGCAACACAGATACGCAGTATTTT
>NA|TRBV11-1|TRBD1|TRBJ1-4
CASSLPRDRTYEKLFF
TGTGCCAGCAGCTTACCCCGGGACAGAACTTATGAAAAACTGTTTTTT
>NA|TRBV24-1|TRBD2|TRBJ2-5
CACGGDTVEGTQYF
TGTGCCTGCGGGGGGGACACCGTAGAGGGGACCCAGTACTTC
>NA|TRBV11-2|TRBD2|TRBJ2-7
CASSHGEREIYEQYF
TGTGCCAGCAGTCACGGGGAGCGGGAGATTTACGAGCAGTACTTC
>NA|TRBV7-2|TRBD2|TRBJ2-2
CASSPSRTSGNTGELFF
TGTGCCAGCAGCCCGTCGCGGACTAGCGGGAACACCGGGGAGCTGTTTTTT